The 25 T cell receptor beta chains below all came from one sample that was sequenced in a study of OX40 agonist ivuxolimab in advanced cancers. Method: immunoSEQ multiplex PCR; TCRdb's copy keeps in-frame clones and lacks some. The sample records some 50,000 clones, over 75% being singletons. The source was CD4+ or CD8+ T cells sorted from blood, collected in a trial of the OX40 agonist ivuxolimab. The origin of the receptors is an adult with an advanced solid tumor such as melanoma, head and neck, liver or kidney cancer.

In this sample, this clone is medium-sized. The chain couples TRBV10-3 to TRBJ1-4; 7 bases align to TRBD1. The length of the CDR3 is 14 residues. Losses at the gene ends were 10 bases for V and 7 bases for J; bases not matched to a gene: 12. Germline CDR1 and CDR2: ENHRY and SYGVKD. CDR3 residues: CATLDRDDGEKLFF. Here the CDR3 DNA reads TGTGCCACGTTAGACAGGGATGATGGTGAAAAACTGTTTTTT.

As DNA, the CDR3 is TGTGCCAGCAGTTCCCCCCACGAGCAGTACTTC. It yields the protein CASSSPHEQYF. The chain links TRBV28 to TRBJ2-7, with D uncertain. Germline V gene lookup returns CDR1 MDHEN and CDR2 SYDVKM. CDR3 length: 11 residues. V dropped 4 bases and J dropped 5 bases, with 6 bases sitting between them.

The chain combines TRBV10-1 with TRBJ1-5, with D possibly being TRBD1 (6 bases). Germline lookup yields CDR1 WNHNN and CDR2 SYGVQD (reference sequence). The CDR3 covers 15 residues. The V end was cut by 9 bases, the J end by 0 bases, with 15 bases between. CDR3 coding DNA: TGCGCCAGAAAAGGACAGCCCTATAGCAATCAGCCCCAGCATTTT. This codes for CARKGQPYSNQPQHF.

V is TRBV7-9 and J is TRBJ2-1; unclear D gene. In germline, CDR1 is SEHNR, CDR2 FQNEAQ (reference sequence). V was shortened by 5 bases and J by 8 bases, with 19 bases between the two germline ends. The CDR3 contains 15 residues. The chain's CDR3 is CASSRAAAPSHEQFF. CDR3 DNA: TGTGCCAGCAGCCGGGCGGCGGCCCCAAGTCATGAGCAGTTCTTC.

This chain uses TRBV29-1 with TRBJ2-7; D call uncertain. The germline V and J ends were trimmed by 4 bases and 0 bases, with 10 bases remaining between them. The CDR3 consists of 13 residues. Germline V lookup: CDR1 SQVTM, CDR2 ANQGSEA. The CDR3 here is CSVVLGLSYEQYF. In DNA, the CDR3 is TGCAGCGTTGTACTCGGTCTCTCCTACGAGCAGTACTTC.

V and J are TRBV13 and TRBJ2-7; D gene ambiguous. The CDR3 totals 14 residues. Germline CDR1 PRHDT, CDR2 FYEKMQ (reference sequence). V was clipped by 5 bases and J by 0 bases, with 11 bases between them. The CDR3 protein is CASSIRFSSYEQYF. The CDR3 coding sequence is TGTGCCAGCAGCATCCGATTTAGCTCCTACGAGCAGTACTTC.

The chain links TRBV6-1 to TRBJ1-2, with D unresolved. CDR1 MNHNS and CDR2 SASEGT come from the germline V gene. The CDR3 covers 13 residues. The V end was cut by 6 bases, the J end by 3 bases, with 11 bases between. Written as DNA, the CDR3 is TGTGCCAGCAGATCCGGGCCTTACTATGGCTACACCTTC. Amino acids: CASRSGPYYGYTF.

The genes are TRBV4-1 and TRBJ1-1, with D unresolved. CDR1 MGHRA and CDR2 YSYEKL come from the germline V gene. CDR3 length: 13 amino acids. With 6 bases removed from V and 0 bases from J, the gap between germline ends came to 8 bases. The CDR3 region is CASSPGMNTEAFF. In nucleotides, the CDR3 is TGCGCCAGCAGTCCGGGCATGAACACTGAAGCTTTCTTT.

This chain joins TRBV7-9 and TRBJ1-1; D remains ambiguous. V lost 1 base and J 1 base, leaving 10 bases between the germline ends. CDR3 length: 15 amino acids. Looked up from germline, CDR1 is SEHNR and CDR2 is FQNEAQ (reference sequence). The DNA of the CDR3 is TGTGCCAGCAGCTTAGTCGCCGGCGGGAACACTGAAGCTTTCTTT. As protein: CASSLVAGGNTEAFF.

This rearrangement joins TRBV30 to TRBJ1-2; no firm D call. This CDR3 spans 14 amino acids. Between the trimmed V and J ends, which lost 3 bases and 0 bases, there was a span of 11 bases. Germline V lookup: CDR1 GTSNPN, CDR2 SVGIG (reference sequence). CDR3 sequence: CAWSPGSTNYGYTF. CDR3 coding DNA: TGTGCCTGGAGCCCGGGCAGCACTAACTATGGCTACACCTTC.

By sample share, this clone is medium-sized (0.01 to 0.1%). V usage is TRBV30 and J usage is TRBJ1-5; no clear D gene. Germline values: CDR1 GTSNPN, CDR2 SVGIG (reference sequence). Trimming removed 2 bases at V and 4 bases at J, with 9 bases between. The CDR3 runs to 13 residues. The CDR3, as DNA: TGTGCCTGGAGTAACCTAAAAAATCAGCCCCAGCATTTT. Translating it yields CAWSNLKNQPQHF.

The chain employs TRBV28 and TRBJ2-7; 9 bases map to TRBD1. The CDR3 totals 13 residues. Looked up from germline, CDR1 is MDHEN and CDR2 is SYDVKM. V was pared by 5 bases and J by 3 bases, with 2 bases of the junction left unmatched. The CDR3 bases are TGTGCCAGCAGTGACAGGGGGAGCTACGAGCAGTACTTC. It yields the protein CASSDRGSYEQYF. Full variable domain (missing parts from reference TRBV28 and TRBJ2-7): DVKVTQSSRYLVKRTGEKVFLECVQDMDHENMFWYRQDPGLGLRLIYFSYDVKMKEKGDIPEGYSVSREKKERFSLILESASTNQTSMYLCASSDRGSYEQYFGPGTRLTVT.

The rearrangement joins TRBV9 to TRBJ1-6, with D possibly being TRBD1 (6 bases). CDR3 size: 14 residues. Trimming pared 5 bases from V and 7 bases from J, leaving 13 bases between. Germline V gives CDR1 SGDLS, CDR2 YYNGEE. In nucleotides, the CDR3 is TGTGCCAGCAGTCAGGGGAGTTTAAATTCACCCCTCCACTTT. Translated, it gives CASSQGSLNSPLHF.

The chain recombines TRBV6-6 with TRBJ1-5, with TRBD1 matching over 10 bases. Trimming at V came to 5 bases and at J to 5 bases, leaving 3 bases not matched to a gene. The CDR3 length is 14 residues. The V gene's germline CDR1 is MNHNY and CDR2 SVGAGI (reference sequence). The CDR3 DNA reads as TGTGCCAGCAGTGGACAGGGGGACTATCAGCCCCAGCATTTT. Translating gives CASSGQGDYQPQHF.

The rearrangement joins TRBV4-1 to TRBJ2-7; D unresolved. The germline V and J ends were trimmed by 0 bases and 4 bases, with 13 bases remaining between them. Germline CDR1 and CDR2: MGHRA and YSYEKL. CDR3 length equals 15 residues. The CDR3 DNA reads as TGCGCCAGCAGCCAAGATCCCGAGACACTTTACGAGCAGTACTTC. As protein: CASSQDPETLYEQYF.

The chain has TRBV2 and TRBJ2-7; D gene unclear. CDR1 and CDR2 from the germline V gene are SNHLY and FYNNEI. V lost 2 bases and J 3 bases, leaving 8 bases between the germline ends. The CDR3 totals 13 residues. For the CDR3, the DNA is TGTGCCAGCAGTGAATCCGGAGACTACGAGCAGTACTTC. It encodes CASSESGDYEQYF.

This chain connects TRBV4-2 to TRBJ2-7, with 7 bases matching TRBD1. The CDR3 consists of 15 residues. The ends lost 0 bases at V and 7 bases at J; junction bases unmatched: 9. Germline CDR1 and CDR2: LGHNA and YNFKEQ. CDR3 in amino acids: CASSQDSGQLLEQYF. The CDR3 DNA follows: TGTGCCAGCAGCCAAGATTCGGGACAGCTTCTGGAGCAGTACTTC.

The rearrangement uses TRBV11-3 and TRBJ2-7, with 9 bases lining up with TRBD1. The CDR3 runs 15 residues. V trimming: 5 bases; J trimming: 5 bases; junction bases outside the gene matches: 10. Germline-derived CDR1 and CDR2 are SGHNT and YENEEA. The CDR3 region has the DNA TGTGCCAGCAGCCCTATTCCGGACAGGGGCCACGAGCAGTACTTC. It is translated as CASSPIPDRGHEQYF.

The V call is TRBV5-6, the J call TRBJ2-3, with D unclear. This CDR3 region has 12 residues. The V gene lost 2 bases and the J gene lost 2 bases, with 3 bases spanning the gap. CDR1 SGHDT and CDR2 YYEEEE come from the germline V gene. The DNA of the CDR3 is TGTGCCAGCAGCTTCTACACAGATACGCAGTATTTT. It is translated as CASSFYTDTQYF.

The chain recombines TRBV13 with TRBJ2-5; 9 nucleotides agree with TRBD2. The CDR3 spans 15 residues. V lost 3 bases to trimming and J lost 5 bases; unmatched junction nucleotides: 7. The V gene's germline CDR1 is PRHDT and CDR2 FYEKMQ (reference sequence). The DNA of the CDR3 is TGTGCCAGCAGCTTTCGGCGGGAGGGCCGGGAGACCCAGTACTTC. Its translation: CASSFRREGRETQYF.

This chain joins TRBV5-1 and TRBJ1-2; the match to TRBD1 covers 8 bases. The J segment lost 3 bases and the V segment lost 4 bases, leaving 2 bases of the junction unmatched. This CDR3 spans 13 amino acids. Germline-derived CDR1 and CDR2 are SGHRS and YFSETQ. CDR3: CASSKTGDYGYTF. The CDR3 DNA reads TGCGCCAGCAGCAAGACAGGGGACTATGGCTACACCTTC.

This chain joins TRBV5-8 and TRBJ2-7; D perhaps matches TRBD2 (7 bases). Germline CDR1 is SGHTS and CDR2 is YDEGEE. Trimming cost V 6 bases and J 6 bases, with 10 bases left between them. CDR3 length: 11 amino acids. CDR3: CASTGGLEQYF. The CDR3 DNA sequence: TGTGCCAGCACGGGGGGCCTCGAGCAGTACTTC.

V gene TRBV29-1 combines with J gene TRBJ2-3; 8 bases match TRBD1. J was trimmed by 4 bases and V by 3 bases; bases with no gene match: 12. Germline loops: CDR1 SQVTM, CDR2 ANQGSEA. This CDR3 comprises 16 residues. The chain's CDR3 is CSVEVRTGRSADTQYF. The CDR3 region has the DNA TGCAGCGTTGAGGTTCGGACAGGGCGGTCCGCAGATACGCAGTATTTT.

The chain joins TRBV27 to TRBJ2-3; D gene ambiguous. Trimming left V 5 bases short and J 6 bases short, with 9 bases between. The CDR3 sequence is 12 residues long. From germline, CDR1 is MNHEY and CDR2 SMNVEV (reference sequence). CDR3 in amino acids: CASSPSGDTQYF. The CDR3 DNA sequence: TGTGCCAGCAGTCCCTCCGGCGATACGCAGTATTTT.

V and J are TRBV6-5 and TRBJ2-5, with 7 bases fitting TRBD2. Looked up from germline, CDR1 is MNHEY and CDR2 is SVGAGI. V was clipped by 2 bases and J by 1 base; unmatched bases: 4. The CDR3 is made up of 15 amino acids. The CDR3 reads CASSYVGGSQETQYF. Here the CDR3 DNA reads TGTGCCAGCAGTTACGTCGGGGGGTCCCAAGAGACCCAGTACTTC.